This TCR beta chain was sequenced for a study of T cell changes during pregnancy in multiple sclerosis. Assay used: immunoSEQ multiplex PCR; TCRdb lists only in-frame clones, some missing. The top ten clones hold more than 8% of a sample with 73,000 or so clones, around 90% of them seen once. Looked up from germline, CDR1 is SGHDT and CDR2 is YYEEEE. CDR3 length equals 15 residues. Between the trimmed V and J ends, which lost 0 bases and 6 bases, there was a span of 15 bases. The material sequenced was peripheral blood, taken after pregnancy. The clonotype originates from a female donor in good health, enrolled as a control in a pregnancy study. The chain is built from TRBV5-6 and TRBJ1-1; D is undetermined. The CDR3 bases are TGTGCCAGCAGCTTGGCCAGCGTTAGTTACGCTGAAGCTTTCTTT. Amino acid sequence: CASSLASVSYAEAFF.